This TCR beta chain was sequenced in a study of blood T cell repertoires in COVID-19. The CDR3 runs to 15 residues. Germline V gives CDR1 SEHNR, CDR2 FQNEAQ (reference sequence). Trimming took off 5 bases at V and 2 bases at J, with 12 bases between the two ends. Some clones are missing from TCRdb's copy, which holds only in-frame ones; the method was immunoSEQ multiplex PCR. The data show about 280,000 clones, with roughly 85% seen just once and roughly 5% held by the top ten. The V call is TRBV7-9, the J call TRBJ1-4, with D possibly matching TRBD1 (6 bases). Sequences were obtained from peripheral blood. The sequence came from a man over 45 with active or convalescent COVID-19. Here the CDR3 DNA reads TGTGCCAGCAGCGTGAACAGGGCTACTAATGAAAAACTGTTTTTT. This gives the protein CASSVNRATNEKLFF.